The source of this TCR beta chain is a study of cytomegalovirus exposure and HLA in healthy donors. Study-wide points: Most of the CMV-associated TCR beta chains (in a later analysis) appeared to be HLA-restricted. Cytomegalovirus status, reportedly, was diagnosed with high specificity and sensitivity by the classifier. Association of approximately 16,000 TCR beta sequences with HLA alleles was found at 0.05 false discovery rate in a later analysis. Across donors, sequencing depth was assumed by presence/absence analyses to be roughly uniform.

A word on this clone: Its target is not known.

Germline V gives CDR1 SGHVS, CDR2 FQNEAQ. V was pared by 4 bases and J by 8 bases, with 5 bases of the junction left unmatched. This CDR3 is 14 amino acids long. The PCR made use of 60 Vbeta and 13 Jbeta primers. Measured with immunoSEQ multiplex PCR; TCRdb has only the in-frame clones, and not every one. Among over 200,000 clones listed, around 64% were seen once. The chain employs TRBV7-8 and TRBJ1-4; 9 bases match TRBD1. This clonotype was obtained from a man aged 40-50 years in good health and CMV-seropositive. Sequenced sample: PBMCs. The CDR3 region has the DNA TGTGCCAGCAGCTGGACAGGGGAGATCGAAAAACTGTTTTTT. This codes for CASSWTGEIEKLFF.